This TCR beta chain was captured in a study of T cell repertoires in cytomegalovirus infection. As for the study in general: HLA-C-restricted CMV epitopes, recently identified, and well-studied HLA-B-restricted ones were used by the study.

There are 17 residues in the CDR3. J was trimmed by 6 bases and V by 1 base; bases with no gene match: 15. Germline V gives CDR1 SGHVS, CDR2 FQNEAQ. With respect to this clonotype: Its antigen is undetermined.

TCRdb redid the calling of the reads with MiXCR, one entry per CDR3 protein. The sample has hundreds of thousands of distinct CDR3 sequences, roughly a third seen once. Sequences were derived from cultured PBMCs, sampled from culture after CMV antigen stimulation. This chain joins TRBV7-8 and TRBJ2-7; TRBD2 aligns across 7 bases. This receptor was obtained from a human donor in good health (CMV status not recorded). Some clones in this sample may be carry-over from other donors' samples. CDR3 coding DNA: TGTGCCAGCAGCTTAGGGGCTAGCGGACCCAGTCCCTCCGAGCAGTACTTC. It translates to CASSLGASGPSPSEQYF.